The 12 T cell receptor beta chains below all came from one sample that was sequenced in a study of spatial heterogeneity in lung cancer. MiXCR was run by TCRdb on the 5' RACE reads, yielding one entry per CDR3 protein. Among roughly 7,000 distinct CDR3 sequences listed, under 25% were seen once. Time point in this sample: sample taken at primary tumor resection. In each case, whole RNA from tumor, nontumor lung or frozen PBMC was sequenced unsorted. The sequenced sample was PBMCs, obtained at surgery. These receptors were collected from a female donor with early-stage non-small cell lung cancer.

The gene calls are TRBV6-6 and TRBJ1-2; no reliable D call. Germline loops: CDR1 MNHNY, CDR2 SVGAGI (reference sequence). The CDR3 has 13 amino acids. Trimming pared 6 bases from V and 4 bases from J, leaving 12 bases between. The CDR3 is CASRLQDGYGYTF. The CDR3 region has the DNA TGTGCCAGCAGACTCCAGGATGGCTATGGCTACACCTTC.

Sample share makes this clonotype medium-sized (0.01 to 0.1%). CDR3: CASRAGDYNEQFF. CDR3 bases: TGTGCCAGTCGGGCGGGAGACTACAATGAGCAGTTCTTC. The rearrangement links TRBV12-3 or TRBV12-4 to TRBJ2-1, with 7 bases matching TRBD2. This CDR3 spans 13 amino acids. V trimming: 9 bases; J trimming: 3 bases; junction bases outside the gene matches: 5.

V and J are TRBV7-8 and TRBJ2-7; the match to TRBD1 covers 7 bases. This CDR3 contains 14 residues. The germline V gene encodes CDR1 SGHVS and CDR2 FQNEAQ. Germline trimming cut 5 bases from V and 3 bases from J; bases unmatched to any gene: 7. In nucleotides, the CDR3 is TGTGCCAGCAGCGAACGCGGACAGGACTACGAGCAGTACTTC. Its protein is CASSERGQDYEQYF.

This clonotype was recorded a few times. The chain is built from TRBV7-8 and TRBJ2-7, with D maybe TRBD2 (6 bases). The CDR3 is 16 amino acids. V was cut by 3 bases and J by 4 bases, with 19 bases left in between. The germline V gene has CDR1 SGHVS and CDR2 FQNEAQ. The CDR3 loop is CASSFLFGGTRYEQYF. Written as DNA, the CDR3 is TGTGCCAGCAGCTTCTTGTTTGGAGGGACCCGATACGAGCAGTACTTC.

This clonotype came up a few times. CDR3 sequence reads: CASSGDRVGAFF. The CDR3 nucleotides are TGTGCCAGCAGTGGAGACAGGGTTGGGGCTTTCTTT. This chain links TRBV6-1 with TRBJ1-1; TRBD1 matches at 7 bases. The V gene end was trimmed by 4 bases and the J gene end by 11 bases; junction bases not matched to a gene: 7. This CDR3 is 12 amino acids long. Germline CDR1 is MNHNS and CDR2 is SASEGT.

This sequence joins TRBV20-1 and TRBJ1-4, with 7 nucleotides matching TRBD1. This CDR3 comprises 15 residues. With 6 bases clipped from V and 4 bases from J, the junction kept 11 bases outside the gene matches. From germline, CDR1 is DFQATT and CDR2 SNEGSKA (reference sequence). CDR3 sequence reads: CSAEPMGQYNEKLFF. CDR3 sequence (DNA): TGCAGTGCGGAACCTATGGGACAGTATAATGAAAAACTGTTTTTT.

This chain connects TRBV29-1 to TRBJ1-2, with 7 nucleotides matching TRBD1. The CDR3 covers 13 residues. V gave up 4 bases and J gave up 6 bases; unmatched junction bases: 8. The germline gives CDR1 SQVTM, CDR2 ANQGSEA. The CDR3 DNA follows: TGCAGCGTTGCCTTCGGGACAGTAGATGGCTACACCTTC. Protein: CSVAFGTVDGYTF. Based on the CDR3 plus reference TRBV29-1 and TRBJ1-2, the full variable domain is SAVISQKPSRDICQRGTSLTIQCQVDSQVTMMFWYRQQPGQSLTLIATANQGSEATYESGFVIDKFPISRPNLTFSTLTVSNMSPEDSSIYLCSVAFGTVDGYTFGSGTRLTVV.

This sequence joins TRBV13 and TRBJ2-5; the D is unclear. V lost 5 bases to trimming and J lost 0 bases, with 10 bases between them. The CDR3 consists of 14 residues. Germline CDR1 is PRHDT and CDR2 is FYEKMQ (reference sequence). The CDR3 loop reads CASSLQYNQETQYF. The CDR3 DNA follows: TGTGCCAGCAGCCTACAGTACAACCAAGAGACCCAGTACTTC.

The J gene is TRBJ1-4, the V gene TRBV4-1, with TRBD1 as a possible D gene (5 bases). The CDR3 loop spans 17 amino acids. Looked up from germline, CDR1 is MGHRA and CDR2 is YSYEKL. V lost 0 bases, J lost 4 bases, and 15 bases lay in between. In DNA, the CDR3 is TGCGCCAGCAGCCAAGACGCCCCGGGACTGCTTAATGAAAAACTGTTTTTT. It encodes CASSQDAPGLLNEKLFF.

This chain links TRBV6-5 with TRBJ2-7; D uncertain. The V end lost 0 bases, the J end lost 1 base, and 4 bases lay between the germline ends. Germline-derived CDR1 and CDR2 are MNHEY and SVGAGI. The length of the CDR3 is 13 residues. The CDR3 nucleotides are TGTGCCAGCAGTTACTCTGAATCCTACGAGCAGTACTTC. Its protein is CASSYSESYEQYF.

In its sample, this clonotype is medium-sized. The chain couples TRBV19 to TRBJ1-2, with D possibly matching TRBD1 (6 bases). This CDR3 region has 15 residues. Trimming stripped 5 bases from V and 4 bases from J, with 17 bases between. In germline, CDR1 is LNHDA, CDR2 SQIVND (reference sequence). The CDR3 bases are TGTGCCAGTAGTCCCCAACCGGGACACCGCTATGGCTACACCTTC. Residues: CASSPQPGHRYGYTF.

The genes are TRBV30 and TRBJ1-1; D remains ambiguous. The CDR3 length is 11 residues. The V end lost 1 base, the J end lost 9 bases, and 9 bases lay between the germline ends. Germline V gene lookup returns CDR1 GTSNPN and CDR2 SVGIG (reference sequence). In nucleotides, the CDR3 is TGTGCCTGGAGTGGGACTTTCCAAGCTTTCTTT. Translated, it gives CAWSGTFQAFF.